The 26 T cell receptor beta chains below were found in one sample sequenced in a study of cytomegalovirus exposure and HLA in healthy donors. Primers: 60 Vbeta forward and 13 Jbeta reverse. Profiled with immunoSEQ multiplex PCR; TCRdb holds only in-frame clones, not every one. The table lists 110,000 to 150,000 clones, roughly a tenth of them singletons. What was sequenced was PBMCs. The source is a male donor in good health and CMV-seronegative.

This chain joins TRBV7-9 and TRBJ2-2; TRBD2 might be the D (6 bases). The germline gives CDR1 SEHNR, CDR2 FQNEAQ (reference sequence). CDR3 size: 18 residues. Trimming removed 0 bases at V and 5 bases at J, with 19 bases between. The DNA for the CDR3 is TGTGCCAGCAGCTTAGCGCTGTGGAGGGGCGCGGCTACCGGGGAGCTGTTTTTT. Amino acid sequence: CASSLALWRGAATGELFF.

This clone has just a few counts. The chain recombines TRBV6-5 with TRBJ2-1; 9 bases are a match to TRBD2. CDR1 and CDR2 from the germline V gene are MNHEY and SVGAGI. This CDR3 has 13 residues. Losses at the gene ends were 11 bases for V and 9 bases for J; bases not matched to a gene: 11. The CDR3 here is CAAGAGGPREQFF. Written as DNA, the CDR3 is TGTGCCGCAGGTGCGGGGGGGCCCCGTGAGCAGTTCTTC.

This sequence joins TRBV7-9 and TRBJ1-2; D remains unclear. Trimming removed 1 base from V and 5 bases from J, with 8 bases in between. The germline V gene has CDR1 SEHNR and CDR2 FQNEAQ (reference sequence). The CDR3 sequence is 13 residues long. The CDR3 coding sequence is TGTGCCAGCAGCTTAGTTTCGGGGTATGGCTACACCTTC. Residues: CASSLVSGYGYTF.

A few counts support this clone. This chain connects TRBV15 to TRBJ2-5; TRBD1 matches at 7 bases. The CDR3 extends over 16 amino acids. Germline V gene sequence: CDR1 LNHNV, CDR2 YYDKDF (reference sequence). V shed 4 bases and J 6 bases; nucleotides not matched to a gene: 14. In DNA form, the CDR3 reads TGTGCCACCAGCACCACCGGGACAGCCAGGAGGCAGACCCAGTACTTC. Amino acids: CATSTTGTARRQTQYF.

This rearrangement joins TRBV27 to TRBJ1-5; D is uncertain. Per the germline V gene, CDR1 is MNHEY and CDR2 is SMNVEV (reference sequence). Trimming left V 3 bases short and J 7 bases short, with 16 bases between. The CDR3 is 15 residues long. The CDR3 sequence: CASSFSREIRQPQHF. The DNA of the CDR3 is TGTGCCAGCAGTTTTTCCCGGGAGATCAGACAGCCCCAGCATTTT.

This clone was recorded a few times. The chain combines TRBV28 with TRBJ2-6; 11 positions match TRBD1. This CDR3 has 17 residues. The trim removed 5 bases at V and 0 bases at J, leaving 3 bases unmatched. Germline V lookup: CDR1 MDHEN, CDR2 SYDVKM. The CDR3, as DNA: TGTGCCAGCAGTGTGGGACAGGGGGTCTCTGGGGCCAACGTCCTGACTTTC. Translated: CASSVGQGVSGANVLTF.

V usage is TRBV23-1 and J usage is TRBJ2-4; tentatively, D is TRBD1 (6 bases). TRBV23-1 belongs to the ORF category, with a function that is uncertain. V was clipped by 10 bases and J by 2 bases, with 12 bases between them. This CDR3 comprises 13 residues. CDR3 amino acids: CATPGTSKNIQYF. The CDR3 nucleotides read TGCGCCACCCCCGGGACATCCAAAAACATTCAGTACTTC.

The chain combines TRBV7-9 with TRBJ1-2, with D hard to call. CDR1 SEHNR and CDR2 FQNEAQ come from the germline V gene (reference sequence). V was cut by 5 bases and J by 3 bases, with 13 bases left in between. The CDR3 runs to 14 residues. CDR3 sequence: CASSPQEEYYGYTF. CDR3 nucleotides: TGTGCCAGCAGCCCCCAAGAGGAGTACTATGGCTACACCTTC.

V and J are TRBV5-6 and TRBJ1-2; TRBD1 matches 9 bases. This CDR3 has 15 residues. V gave up 3 bases and J gave up 3 bases; unmatched junction bases: 6. Germline V gene sequence: CDR1 SGHDT, CDR2 YYEEEE. CDR3 protein: CASSWDREGDYGYTF. The CDR3 region has the DNA TGTGCCAGCAGCTGGGACAGGGAGGGAGACTATGGCTACACCTTC. The variable domain in full, completed from reference TRBV5-6 and TRBJ1-2, reads DAGVTQSPTHLIKTRGQQVTLRCSPKSGHDTVSWYQQALGQGPQFIFQYYEEEERQRGNFPDRFSGHQFPNYSSELNVNALLLGDSALYLCASSWDREGDYGYTFGSGTRLTVV.

This clone has a handful of counts. The V and J genes are TRBV7-9 and TRBJ2-7; TRBD1 might be the D (5 bases). Trimming took off 2 bases at V and 11 bases at J, with 16 bases between the two ends. Germline-derived CDR1 and CDR2 are SEHNR and FQNEAQ (reference sequence). This CDR3 spans 13 amino acids. CDR3 sequence (DNA): TGTGCCAGCAGCTTACGTGAAGGGGTTGATAAGTACTTC. Translated, it gives CASSLREGVDKYF. Supplemented by reference TRBV7-9 and TRBJ2-7, the full variable domain reads DTGVSQNPRHKITKRGQNVTFRCDPISEHNRLYWYRQTLGQGPEFLTYFQNEAQLEKSRLLSDRFSAERPKGSFSTLEIQRTEQGDSAMYLCASSLREGVDKYFGPGTRLTVT.

The chain joins TRBV18 to TRBJ2-1; TRBD1 is a possible D gene (6 bases). The CDR3 has 13 residues. V dropped 6 bases and J dropped 5 bases, with 11 bases sitting between them. Germline V gene sequence: CDR1 KGHSH, CDR2 LQKENI. The CDR3 reads CASSPGQHNEQFF. For the CDR3, the DNA is TGTGCCAGCTCGCCAGGACAGCACAATGAGCAGTTCTTC.

This clone has more than one count but fewer than ten. CDR3 protein: CAWSGGGYEQYF. CDR3 sequence (DNA): TGTGCCTGGAGTGGTGGAGGCTACGAGCAGTACTTC. This chain uses TRBV30 with TRBJ2-5; D is perhaps TRBD2 (5 bases). The end of the DNA fits TRBJ2-7 better, so the J call may be wrong. The V gene's germline CDR1 is GTSNPN and CDR2 SVGIG (reference sequence). CDR3 length: 12 amino acids.

In the case of this clone: The junction does not match germline at one end; this may be a read error. The rearrangement uses TRBV12-5 and TRBJ1-2; D call uncertain. CDR3 size: 14 residues. Germline V lookup: CDR1 LGHNT, CDR2 FRNRAP. CDR3 bases: TGTGCTAGTGGTTTGGGGGGTATACTAGATGGCTACAACTTC. It yields the protein CASGLGGILDGYNF.

CDR3 in amino acids: CASSLEGVASYEQYF. As DNA, the CDR3 is TGTGCCAGCAGCCTGGAGGGAGTGGCCTCCTACGAGCAGTACTTC. The chain recombines TRBV9 with TRBJ2-7; tentative D call: TRBD2 (6 bases). The CDR3 length is 15 residues. Germline V gene data show CDR1 as SGDLS and CDR2 as YYNGEE. Between the trimmed V and J ends, which lost 4 bases and 0 bases, there was a span of 14 bases. Full variable domain (outside the CDR3, taken from reference TRBV9 and TRBJ2-7): DSGVTQTPKHLITATGQRVTLRCSPRSGDLSVYWYQQSLDQGLQFLIQYYNGEERAKGNILERFSAQQFPDLHSELNLSSLELGDSALYFCASSLEGVASYEQYFGPGTRLTVT.

The table lists this clone with a few counts. Relative to the germline gene, one junction end is altered; a read error may explain this. The chain combines TRBV7-9 with TRBJ1-1, with D possibly TRBD1 on 6 matching bases. This CDR3 is built from 14 residues. Germline assignment: CDR1 SEHNR and CDR2 FQNEAQ (reference sequence). The CDR3 sequence is CASSLGARGTEAFF. CDR3 nucleotides: TGTGCCAGCAGTTTAGGAGCCAGGGGCACTGAAGCTTTCTTT.

This clone was observed a few times. This sample includes further DNA sequences coding for the same CDR3. V is TRBV5-1 and J is TRBJ2-7; 9 bases match TRBD2. V trimming: 2 bases; J trimming: 5 bases; junction bases outside the gene matches: 5. The CDR3 spans 14 residues. Germline loops: CDR1 SGHRS, CDR2 YFSETQ. CDR3 bases: TGCGCCAGCAGCTTCAGCGGGGGGCTCAACGAGCAGTACTTC. Residues: CASSFSGGLNEQYF.

This clone was seen only a few times. The V call is TRBV7-3, the J call TRBJ2-2; 8 nucleotides match TRBD1. Unmatched junction bases numbered 4, after V lost 2 bases and J lost 8 bases. The CDR3 length is 14 residues. Per germline, CDR1 SGHTA and CDR2 FQGTGA. CDR3 DNA sequence: TGTGCCAGCAGCTTAGACAGGGGCCTTGGGGAGCTGTTTTTT. Its translation is CASSLDRGLGELFF.

This clone was seen a few times. This chain joins TRBV9 and TRBJ1-6, with unresolved D. Trimming stripped 4 bases from V and 10 bases from J, with 18 bases between. This CDR3 region has 15 residues. Germline V gives CDR1 SGDLS, CDR2 YYNGEE. The CDR3 bases are TGTGCCAGCAGCCGAGGGCCGGGGTACGGATCACCCCTCCACTTT. It codes for CASSRGPGYGSPLHF.

This clone has a handful of counts. The chain has TRBV6-1 and TRBJ2-2; 10 nucleotides line up with TRBD1. The germline CDR1 and CDR2 sequences are MNHNS and SASEGT. V shed 0 bases, J shed 7 bases, and the junction held 14 bases outside the gene matches. The CDR3 consists of 19 residues. Here the CDR3 reads CASSEAPIPGQGESGELFF. The CDR3 DNA reads TGTGCCAGCAGTGAAGCCCCGATTCCTGGACAGGGGGAAAGCGGGGAGCTGTTTTTT.

The chain links TRBV6-6 to TRBJ1-3; TRBD1 matches 9 bases. The CDR3 is 14 residues long. V was pared by 4 bases and J by 7 bases, with 5 bases of the junction left unmatched. Germline V gene data show CDR1 as MNHNY and CDR2 as SVGAGI (reference sequence). Here the CDR3 DNA reads TGTGCCAGCAGTTCCCCGACAGGGGGGAACACCATATATTTT. It translates to CASSSPTGGNTIYF.

The J gene is TRBJ1-5, the V gene TRBV28; possibly TRBD1 for D (6 bases). Germline CDR1 and CDR2: MDHEN and SYDVKM. Trimming removed 1 base at V and 7 bases at J, with 14 bases between. This CDR3 comprises 15 residues. CDR3 residues: CASSLSGGAEQPQHF. The CDR3, as DNA: TGTGCCAGCAGTTTATCGGGGGGCGCGGAACAGCCCCAGCATTTT.

The V gene is TRBV7-9, the J gene TRBJ2-5; possibly TRBD1 for D (5 bases). Trimming took off 2 bases at V and 2 bases at J, with 12 bases between the two ends. The CDR3 runs 15 residues. Per the germline V gene, CDR1 is SEHNR and CDR2 is FQNEAQ (reference sequence). In nucleotides, the CDR3 is TGTGCCAGCAGCTTAAGCCAGGGCCAACAAGAGACCCAGTACTTC. Amino acids: CASSLSQGQQETQYF.

There are a few counts of this clone. The chain couples TRBV6-5 to TRBJ1-2, with 8 bases fitting TRBD1. The germline CDR1 and CDR2 sequences are MNHEY and SVGAGI. Unmatched junction bases numbered 12, after V lost 6 bases and J lost 6 bases. CDR3 length equals 15 residues. The CDR3 sequence: CASRLTRTGRDGYTF. The CDR3 DNA is TGTGCCAGCAGACTTACTCGGACAGGGAGAGATGGCTACACCTTC.

The J gene is TRBJ1-1, the V gene TRBV5-1; 10 positions agree with TRBD1. There are 15 residues in the CDR3. V lost 0 bases and J lost 8; bases outside the gene matches: 7. Germline values: CDR1 SGHRS, CDR2 YFSETQ. In DNA form, the CDR3 reads TGCGCCAGCAGCTTGGGGGGACAGGGGAGGATGGAAGCTTTCTTT. Encoded protein: CASSLGGQGRMEAFF.

The chain employs TRBV18 and TRBJ1-1; 12 bases fit TRBD1. The CDR3 totals 16 residues. In germline, CDR1 is KGHSH, CDR2 LQKENI. V was clipped by 3 bases and J by 7 bases; unmatched bases: 9. The DNA for the CDR3 is TGTGCCAGCTCACCGCTAGGGACAGGGGGCAAAAATGAAGCTTTCTTT. Residues: CASSPLGTGGKNEAFF.

This clone was picked up a small number of times. V gene TRBV18 combines with J gene TRBJ1-2; TRBD1 matches at 12 bases. The ends lost 3 bases at V and 8 bases at J; junction bases unmatched: 7. The CDR3 extends over 15 amino acids. From germline, CDR1 is KGHSH and CDR2 LQKENI. The CDR3 DNA reads TGTGCCAGCTCACCGGGACAGGGGGCTTCTTACGGCTACACCTTC. Translated: CASSPGQGASYGYTF.